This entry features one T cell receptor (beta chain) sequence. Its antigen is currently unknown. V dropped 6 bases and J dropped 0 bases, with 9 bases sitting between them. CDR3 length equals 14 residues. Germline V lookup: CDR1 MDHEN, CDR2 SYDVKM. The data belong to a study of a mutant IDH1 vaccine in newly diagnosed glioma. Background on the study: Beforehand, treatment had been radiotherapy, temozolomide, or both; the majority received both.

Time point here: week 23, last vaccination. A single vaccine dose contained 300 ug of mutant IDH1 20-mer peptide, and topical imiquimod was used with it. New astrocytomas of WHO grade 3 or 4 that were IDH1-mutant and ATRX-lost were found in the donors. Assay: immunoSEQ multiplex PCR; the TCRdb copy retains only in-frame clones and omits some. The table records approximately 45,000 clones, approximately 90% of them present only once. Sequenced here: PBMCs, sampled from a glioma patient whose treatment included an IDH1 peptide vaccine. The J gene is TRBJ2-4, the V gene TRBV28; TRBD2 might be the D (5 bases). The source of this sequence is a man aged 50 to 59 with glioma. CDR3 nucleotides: TGTGCCAGCAGAGAGGGAATAGCCAAAAACATTCAGTACTTC. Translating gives CASREGIAKNIQYF.